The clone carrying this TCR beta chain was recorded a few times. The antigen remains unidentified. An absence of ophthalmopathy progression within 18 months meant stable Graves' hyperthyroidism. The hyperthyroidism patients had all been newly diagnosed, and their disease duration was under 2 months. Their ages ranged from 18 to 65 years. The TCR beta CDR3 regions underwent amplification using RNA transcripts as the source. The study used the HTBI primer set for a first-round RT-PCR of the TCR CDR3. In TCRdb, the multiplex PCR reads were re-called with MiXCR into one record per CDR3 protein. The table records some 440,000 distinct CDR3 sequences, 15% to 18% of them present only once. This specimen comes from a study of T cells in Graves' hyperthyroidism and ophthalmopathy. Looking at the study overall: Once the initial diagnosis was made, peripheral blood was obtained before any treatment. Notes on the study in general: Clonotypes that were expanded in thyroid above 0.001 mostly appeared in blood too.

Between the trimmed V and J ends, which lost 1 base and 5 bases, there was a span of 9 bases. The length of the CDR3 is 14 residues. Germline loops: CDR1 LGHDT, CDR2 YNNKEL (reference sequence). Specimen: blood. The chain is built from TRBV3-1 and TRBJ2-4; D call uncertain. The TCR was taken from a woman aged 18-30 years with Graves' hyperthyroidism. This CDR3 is CASSQVATQNIQYF. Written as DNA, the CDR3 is TGTGCCAGCAGCCAAGTGGCCACCCAAAACATTCAGTACTTC. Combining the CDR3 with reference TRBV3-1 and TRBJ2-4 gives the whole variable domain DTAVSQTPKYLVTQMGNDKSIKCEQNLGHDTMYWYKQDSKKFLKIMFSYNNKELIINETVPNRFSPKSPDKAHLNLHINSLELGDSAVYFCASSQVATQNIQYFGAGTRLSVL.